This T cell receptor (beta chain) was recorded in a study of cytomegalovirus exposure and HLA in healthy donors. Study findings and constraints: As a later analysis showed, several of the most significant clusters appeared to be linked to common viral pathogens.

Germline loops: CDR1 GTSNPN, CDR2 SVGIG (reference sequence). V gave up 5 bases and J gave up 3 bases, with 7 bases separating them. The CDR3 loop spans 11 amino acids. A multiplex PCR was run with 60 Vbeta primers and 13 Jbeta primers. The repertoire was sequenced with immunoSEQ multiplex PCR; TCRdb's copy has only in-frame clones and lacks some. The data show some 170,000 clones, over 70% seen once. Comments on this clone: Its antigen is not identified.

The sample taken for sequencing was PBMCs. This sequence originates from a male donor in good health and CMV-seronegative. The chain has TRBV30 and TRBJ1-1; D gene ambiguous. Here the CDR3 DNA reads TGTGCCTGGGGTCCGGACACTGAAGCTTTCTTT. Its translation is CAWGPDTEAFF.